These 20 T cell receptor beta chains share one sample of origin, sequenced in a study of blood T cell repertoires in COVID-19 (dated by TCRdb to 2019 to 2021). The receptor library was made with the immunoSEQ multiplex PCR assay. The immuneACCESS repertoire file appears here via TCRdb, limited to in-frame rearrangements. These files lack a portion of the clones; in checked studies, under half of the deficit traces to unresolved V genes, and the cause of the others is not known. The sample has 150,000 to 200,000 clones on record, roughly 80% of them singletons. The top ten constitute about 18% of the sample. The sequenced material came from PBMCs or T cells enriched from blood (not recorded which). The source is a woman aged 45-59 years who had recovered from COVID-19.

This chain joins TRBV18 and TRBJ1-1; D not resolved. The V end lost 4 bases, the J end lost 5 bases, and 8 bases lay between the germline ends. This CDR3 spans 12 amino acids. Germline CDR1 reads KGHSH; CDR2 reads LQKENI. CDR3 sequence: CASSLRQTEAFF. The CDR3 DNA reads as TGTGCCAGCTCACTACGACAAACTGAAGCTTTCTTT. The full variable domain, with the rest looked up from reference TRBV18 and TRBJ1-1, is NAGVMQNPRHLVRRRGQEARLRCSPMKGHSHVYWYRQLPEEGLKFMVYLQKENIIDESGMPKERFSAEFPKEGPSILRIQQVVRGDSAAYFCASSLRQTEAFFGQGTRLTVV.

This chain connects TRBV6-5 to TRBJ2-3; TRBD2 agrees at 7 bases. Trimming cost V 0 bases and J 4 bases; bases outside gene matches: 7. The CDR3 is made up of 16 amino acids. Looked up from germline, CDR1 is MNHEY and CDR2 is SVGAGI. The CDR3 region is CASSYSTGGGADTQYF. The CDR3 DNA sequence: TGTGCCAGCAGTTACTCAACGGGGGGAGGGGCAGATACGCAGTATTTT.

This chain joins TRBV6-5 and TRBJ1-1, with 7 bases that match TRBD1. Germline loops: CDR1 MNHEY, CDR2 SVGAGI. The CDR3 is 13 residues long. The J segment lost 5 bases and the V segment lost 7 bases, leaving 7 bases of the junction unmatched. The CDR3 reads CASNPGGETEAFF. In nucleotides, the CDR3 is TGTGCCAGCAACCCAGGGGGAGAGACTGAAGCTTTCTTT.

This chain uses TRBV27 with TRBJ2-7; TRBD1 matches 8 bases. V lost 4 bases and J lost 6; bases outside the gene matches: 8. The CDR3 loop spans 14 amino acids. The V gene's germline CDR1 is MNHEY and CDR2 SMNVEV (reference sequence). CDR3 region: CASSSQTGAGEQYF. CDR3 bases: TGTGCCAGCAGTTCACAGACAGGGGCCGGCGAGCAGTACTTC.

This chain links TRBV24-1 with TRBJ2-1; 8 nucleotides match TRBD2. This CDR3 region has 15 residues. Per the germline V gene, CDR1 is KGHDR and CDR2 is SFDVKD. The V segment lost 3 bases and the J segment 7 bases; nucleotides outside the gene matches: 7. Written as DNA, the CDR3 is TGTGCCACCAGTGATGCCGGGACTAGGGTAAATGAGCAGTTCTTC. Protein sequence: CATSDAGTRVNEQFF.

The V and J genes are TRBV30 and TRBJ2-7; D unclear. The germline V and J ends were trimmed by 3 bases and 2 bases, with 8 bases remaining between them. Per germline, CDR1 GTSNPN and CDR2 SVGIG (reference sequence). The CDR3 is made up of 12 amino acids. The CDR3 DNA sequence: TGTGCCTGGAGGAGGATTCCCTACGAGCAGTACTTC. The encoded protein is CAWRRIPYEQYF.

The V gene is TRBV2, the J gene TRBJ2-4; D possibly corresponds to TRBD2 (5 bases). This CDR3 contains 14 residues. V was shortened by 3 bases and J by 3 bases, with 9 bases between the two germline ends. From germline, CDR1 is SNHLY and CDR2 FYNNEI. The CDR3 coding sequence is TGTGCCAGCAGTGAGGGAGTATTCAAAAACATTCAGTACTTC. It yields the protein CASSEGVFKNIQYF.

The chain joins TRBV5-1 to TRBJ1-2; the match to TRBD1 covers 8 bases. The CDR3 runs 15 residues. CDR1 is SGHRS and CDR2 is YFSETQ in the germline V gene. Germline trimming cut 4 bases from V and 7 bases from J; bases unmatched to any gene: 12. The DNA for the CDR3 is TGCGCCAGCAGCGCCCGGACAGGGTACGAGGTTGGCTACACCTTC. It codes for CASSARTGYEVGYTF.

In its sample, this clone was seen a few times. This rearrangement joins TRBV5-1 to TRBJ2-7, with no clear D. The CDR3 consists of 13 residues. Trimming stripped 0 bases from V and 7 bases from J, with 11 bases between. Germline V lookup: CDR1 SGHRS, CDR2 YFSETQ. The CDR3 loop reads CASSLDQVGEQYF. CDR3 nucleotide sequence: TGCGCCAGCAGCTTGGATCAGGTTGGGGAGCAGTACTTC.

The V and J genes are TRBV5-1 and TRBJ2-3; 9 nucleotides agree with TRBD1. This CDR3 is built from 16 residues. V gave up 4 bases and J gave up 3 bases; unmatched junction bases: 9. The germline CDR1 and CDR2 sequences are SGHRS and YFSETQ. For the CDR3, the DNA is TGCGCCAGCAGCCCGGGACAGGGCTGGTTAACAGATACGCAGTATTTT. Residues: CASSPGQGWLTDTQYF.

The CDR3 region is CASSGGTVRDEQYF. CDR3 sequence (DNA): TGTGCCAGCAGCGGGGGGACAGTTCGGGACGAGCAGTACTTC. V usage is TRBV9 and J usage is TRBJ2-7; 7 bases fit TRBD1. CDR3 length: 14 amino acids. Trimming took 3 bases from V and 5 from J; bases not matched to a gene: 8. The germline V gene encodes CDR1 SGDLS and CDR2 YYNGEE.

CDR3 DNA: TGTGCCAGCAGTTACCTTGGAGGAGGTGGCTACACCTTC. Translating it yields CASSYLGGGGYTF. This chain uses TRBV6-5 with TRBJ1-2, with D unresolved. V was cut by 2 bases and J by 7 bases, with 11 bases left in between. This CDR3 has 13 amino acids. Germline lookup yields CDR1 MNHEY and CDR2 SVGAGI.

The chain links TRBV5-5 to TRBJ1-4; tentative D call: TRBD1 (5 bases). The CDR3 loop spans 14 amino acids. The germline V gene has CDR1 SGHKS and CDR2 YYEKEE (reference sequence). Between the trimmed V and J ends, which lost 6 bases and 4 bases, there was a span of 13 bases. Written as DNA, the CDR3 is TGTGCCAGCACCCCCGGGGGGATTAATGAAAAACTGTTTTTT. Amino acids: CASTPGGINEKLFF.

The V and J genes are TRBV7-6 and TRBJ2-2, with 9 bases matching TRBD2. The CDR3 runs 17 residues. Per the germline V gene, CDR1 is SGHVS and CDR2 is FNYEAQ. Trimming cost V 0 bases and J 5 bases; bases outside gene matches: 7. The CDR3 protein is CASSLARAGGPTGELFF. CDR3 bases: TGTGCCAGCAGCTTAGCGCGGGCGGGAGGGCCGACCGGGGAGCTGTTTTTT.

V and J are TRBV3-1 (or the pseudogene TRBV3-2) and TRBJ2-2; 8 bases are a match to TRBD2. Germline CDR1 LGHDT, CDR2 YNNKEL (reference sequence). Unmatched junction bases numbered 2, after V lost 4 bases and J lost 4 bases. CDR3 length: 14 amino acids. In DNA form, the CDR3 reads TGTGCCAGCAGCCTCAGCGGGAGCACCGGGGAGCTGTTTTTT. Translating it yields CASSLSGSTGELFF.

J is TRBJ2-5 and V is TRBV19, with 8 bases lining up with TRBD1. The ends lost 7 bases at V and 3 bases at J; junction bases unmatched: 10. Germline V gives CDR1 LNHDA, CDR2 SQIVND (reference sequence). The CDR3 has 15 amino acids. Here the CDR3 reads CASKGGQARKETQYF. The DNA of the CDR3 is TGTGCCAGTAAGGGGGGACAGGCACGGAAAGAGACCCAGTACTTC.

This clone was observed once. DNA of the CDR3: TGTGCCAGCAGCTTTCGGGACAAAAACACTGAAGCTTTCTTT. The encoded protein is CASSFRDKNTEAFF. This chain joins TRBV5-6 and TRBJ1-1; D possibly corresponds to TRBD1 (6 bases). Trimming pared 2 bases from V and 2 bases from J, leaving 10 bases between. CDR1 and CDR2 from the germline V gene are SGHDT and YYEEEE. The CDR3 runs 14 residues.

CDR3 loop: CATSRRTGYEKLFF. CDR3 DNA sequence: TGTGCCACCAGCAGAAGGACAGGTTATGAAAAACTGTTTTTT. The rearrangement links TRBV15 to TRBJ1-4; the match to TRBD1 covers 7 bases. V trimming: 2 bases; J trimming: 6 bases; junction bases outside the gene matches: 3. Germline V lookup: CDR1 LNHNV, CDR2 YYDKDF (reference sequence). This CDR3 has 14 amino acids.

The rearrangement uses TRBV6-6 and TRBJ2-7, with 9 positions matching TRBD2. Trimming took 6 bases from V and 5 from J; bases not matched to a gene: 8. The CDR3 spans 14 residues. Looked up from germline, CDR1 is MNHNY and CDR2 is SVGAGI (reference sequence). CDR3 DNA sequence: TGTGCCAGCAGCCTAGGACTAGCGCGGGACGAGCAGTACTTC. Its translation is CASSLGLARDEQYF.

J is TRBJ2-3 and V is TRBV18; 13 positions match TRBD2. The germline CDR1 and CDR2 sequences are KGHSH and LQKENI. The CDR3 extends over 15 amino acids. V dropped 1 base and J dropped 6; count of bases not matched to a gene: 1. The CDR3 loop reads CASSPRGLAGDTQYF. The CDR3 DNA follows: TGTGCCAGCTCACCACGGGGACTAGCGGGGGATACGCAGTATTTT.